This T cell receptor beta chain was sequenced for a study of metastatic and nonmetastatic thyroid tumors. Study summary: Peripheral blood and tumor or nodule samples from malignant and benign thyroid patients were compared.

In the authors' methods: Built for papillary thyroid cancer, a distant-metastasis classifier drew on CDR3 differences across clinicopathological groups. TCRdb used MiXCR to call clones anew from the PCR reads. The V and J calls come from TCRdb's annotation, not from the publication. The sample has under 55,000 clones; roughly 15% are singletons. The CDR3 runs to 16 residues. V shed 0 bases and J 6 bases; nucleotides not matched to a gene: 1. Germline CDR1 reads SGDLS; CDR2 reads YYNGEE. Study-wide results and limits: Patients with malignant thyroid tumors reportedly had significantly higher TCR beta diversity than those with benign nodules, in blood and tumor.

Many counts were recorded for this clone. What it recognizes is unknown. Thyroid surgery had not been preceded by any treatment in any patient. The sequencing sample was made of blood. The V and J genes are TRBV9 and TRBJ2-1; 15 nucleotides agree with TRBD2. This receptor was taken from a female donor with papillary thyroid cancer or a benign thyroid nodule (not recorded which). Some clones in this sample may be carry-over from other donors' samples. Written as DNA, the CDR3 is TGTGCCAGCAGCGTAGGGACTAGCGGGAGGGTCAATGAGCAGTTCTTC. Translation gives CASSVGTSGRVNEQFF. Looking up the rest from reference TRBV9 and TRBJ2-1 gives the full variable domain: DSGVTQTPKHLITATGQRVTLRCSPRSGDLSVYWYQQSLDQGLQFLIQYYNGEERAKGNILERFSAQQFPDLHSELNLSSLELGDSALYFCASSVGTSGRVNEQFFGPGTRLTVL.